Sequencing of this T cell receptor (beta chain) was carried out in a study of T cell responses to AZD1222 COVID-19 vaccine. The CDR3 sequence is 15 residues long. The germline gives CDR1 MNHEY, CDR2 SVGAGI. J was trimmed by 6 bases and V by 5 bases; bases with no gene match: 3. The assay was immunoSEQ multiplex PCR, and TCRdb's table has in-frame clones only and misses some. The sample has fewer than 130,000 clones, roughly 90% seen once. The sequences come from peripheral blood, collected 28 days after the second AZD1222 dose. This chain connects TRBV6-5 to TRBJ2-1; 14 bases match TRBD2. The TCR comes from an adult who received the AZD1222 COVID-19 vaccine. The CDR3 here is CASSRGTSGGNEQFF. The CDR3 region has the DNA TGTGCCAGCAGTCGAGGGACTAGCGGGGGCAATGAGCAGTTCTTC.